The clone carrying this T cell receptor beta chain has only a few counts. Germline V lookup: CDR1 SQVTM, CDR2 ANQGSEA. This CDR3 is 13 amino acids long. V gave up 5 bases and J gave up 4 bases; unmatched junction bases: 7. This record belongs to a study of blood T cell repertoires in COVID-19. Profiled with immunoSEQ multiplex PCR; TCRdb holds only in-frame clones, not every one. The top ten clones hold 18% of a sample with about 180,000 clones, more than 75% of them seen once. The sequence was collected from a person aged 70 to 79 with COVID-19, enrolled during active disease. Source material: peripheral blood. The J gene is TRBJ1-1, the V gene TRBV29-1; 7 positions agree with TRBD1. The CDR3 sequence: CSVMTGWSTEAFF. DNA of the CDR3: TGCAGCGTTATGACAGGGTGGAGCACTGAAGCTTTCTTT.